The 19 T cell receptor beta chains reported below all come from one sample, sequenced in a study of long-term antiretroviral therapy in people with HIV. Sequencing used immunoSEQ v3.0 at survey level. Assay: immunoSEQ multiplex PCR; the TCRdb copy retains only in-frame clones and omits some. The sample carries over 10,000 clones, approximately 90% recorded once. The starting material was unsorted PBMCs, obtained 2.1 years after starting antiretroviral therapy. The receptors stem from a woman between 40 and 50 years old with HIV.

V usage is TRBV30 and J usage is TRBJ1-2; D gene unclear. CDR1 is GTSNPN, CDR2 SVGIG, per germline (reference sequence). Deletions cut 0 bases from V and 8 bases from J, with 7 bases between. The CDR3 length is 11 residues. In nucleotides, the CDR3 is TGTGCCTGGAGTGTGACCCAAGGCTACACCTTC. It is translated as CAWSVTQGYTF.

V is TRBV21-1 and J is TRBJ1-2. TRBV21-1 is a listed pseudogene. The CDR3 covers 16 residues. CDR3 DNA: TGTGCCAGCAGCCGCGTGGGGACGGGCCCCTTTTATGGCTACACCTTC. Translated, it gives CASSRVGTGPFYGYTF.

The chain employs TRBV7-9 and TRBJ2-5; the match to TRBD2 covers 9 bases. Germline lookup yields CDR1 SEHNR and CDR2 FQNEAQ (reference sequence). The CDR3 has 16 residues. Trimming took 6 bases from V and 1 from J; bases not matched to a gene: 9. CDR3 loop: CASRRSASGAQETQYF. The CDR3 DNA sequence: TGTGCCAGCAGAAGGTCGGCTAGCGGGGCCCAAGAGACCCAGTACTTC.

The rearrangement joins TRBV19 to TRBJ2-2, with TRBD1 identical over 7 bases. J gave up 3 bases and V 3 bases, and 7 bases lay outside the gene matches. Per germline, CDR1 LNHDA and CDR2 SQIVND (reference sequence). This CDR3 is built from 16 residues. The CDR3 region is CASSIGLQGHTGELFF. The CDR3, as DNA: TGTGCCAGTAGTATTGGTTTACAGGGGCACACCGGGGAGCTGTTTTTT. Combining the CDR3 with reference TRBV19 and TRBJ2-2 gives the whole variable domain DGGITQSPKYLFRKEGQNVTLSCEQNLNHDAMYWYRQDPGQGLRLIYYSQIVNDFQKGDIAEGYSVSREKKESFPLTVTSAQKNPTAFYLCASSIGLQGHTGELFFGEGSRLTVL.

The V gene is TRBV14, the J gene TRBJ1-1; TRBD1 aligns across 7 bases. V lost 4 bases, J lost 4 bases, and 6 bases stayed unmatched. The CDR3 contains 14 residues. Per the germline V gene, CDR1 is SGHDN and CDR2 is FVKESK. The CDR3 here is CASSRRGLVTEAFF. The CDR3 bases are TGTGCCAGCAGCCGAAGGGGGCTAGTCACTGAAGCTTTCTTT.

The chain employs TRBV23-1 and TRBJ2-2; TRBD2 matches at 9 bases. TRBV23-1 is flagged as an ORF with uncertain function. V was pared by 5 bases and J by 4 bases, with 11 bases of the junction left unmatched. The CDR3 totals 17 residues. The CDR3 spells CASSIKASGESTGELFF. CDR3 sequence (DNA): TGCGCCAGCAGTATAAAGGCTAGCGGGGAGTCCACCGGGGAGCTGTTTTTT.

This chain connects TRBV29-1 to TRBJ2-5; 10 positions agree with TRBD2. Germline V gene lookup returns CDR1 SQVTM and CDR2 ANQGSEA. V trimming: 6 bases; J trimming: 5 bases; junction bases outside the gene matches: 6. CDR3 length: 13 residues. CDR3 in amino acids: CSVFTSGMETQYF. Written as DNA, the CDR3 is TGCAGCGTATTTACTAGCGGGATGGAGACCCAGTACTTC.

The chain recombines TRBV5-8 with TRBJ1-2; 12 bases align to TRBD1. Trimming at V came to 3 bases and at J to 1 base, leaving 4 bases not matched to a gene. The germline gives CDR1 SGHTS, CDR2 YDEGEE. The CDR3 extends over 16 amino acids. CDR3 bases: TGTGCCAGCAGCTCCGGGACAGGGGGCGGTAACTATGGCTACACCTTC. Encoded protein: CASSSGTGGGNYGYTF.

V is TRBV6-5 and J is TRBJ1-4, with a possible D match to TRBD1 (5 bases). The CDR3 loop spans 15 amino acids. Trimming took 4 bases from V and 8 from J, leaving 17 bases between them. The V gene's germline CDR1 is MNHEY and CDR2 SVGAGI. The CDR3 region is CASSSAGPGGEKLFF. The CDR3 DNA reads TGTGCCAGCAGTTCTGCGGGACCCGGCGGGGAAAAACTGTTTTTT.

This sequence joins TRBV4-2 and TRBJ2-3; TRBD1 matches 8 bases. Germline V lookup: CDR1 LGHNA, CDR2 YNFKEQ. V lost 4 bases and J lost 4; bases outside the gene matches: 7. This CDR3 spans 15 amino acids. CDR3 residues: CASSPDRAAADTQYF. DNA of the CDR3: TGTGCCAGCAGCCCGGACAGGGCTGCCGCAGATACGCAGTATTTT.

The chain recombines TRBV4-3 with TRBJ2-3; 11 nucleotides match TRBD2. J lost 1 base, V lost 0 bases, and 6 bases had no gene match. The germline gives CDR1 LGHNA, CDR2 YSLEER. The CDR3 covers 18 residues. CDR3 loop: CASSQDFGLAGGTDTQYF. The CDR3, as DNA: TGCGCCAGCAGCCAAGATTTTGGACTAGCGGGCGGCACAGATACGCAGTATTTT.

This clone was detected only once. The CDR3 DNA reads TGCACCAGCAGCCAACTTAACAGGCGCCACACTGAAGCTTTCTTT. It yields the protein CTSSQLNRRHTEAFF. The rearrangement links TRBV1 to TRBJ1-1; the table's D gene call, TRBD1, was not cross checked with the DNA. TRBV1 is recorded as a pseudogene. The CDR3 totals 15 residues.

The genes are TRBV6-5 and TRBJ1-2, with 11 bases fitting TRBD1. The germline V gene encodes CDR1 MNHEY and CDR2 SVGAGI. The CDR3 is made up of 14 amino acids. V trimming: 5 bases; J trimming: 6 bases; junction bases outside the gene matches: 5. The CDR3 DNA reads TGTGCCAGCAGTCTACAGGGACAGGGGGATGGCTACACCTTC. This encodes CASSLQGQGDGYTF.

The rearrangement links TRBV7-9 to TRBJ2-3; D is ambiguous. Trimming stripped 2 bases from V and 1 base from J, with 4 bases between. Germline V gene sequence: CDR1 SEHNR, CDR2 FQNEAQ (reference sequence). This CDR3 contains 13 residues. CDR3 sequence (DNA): TGTGCCAGCAGCTTATTCGGCACAGATACGCAGTATTTT. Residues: CASSLFGTDTQYF.

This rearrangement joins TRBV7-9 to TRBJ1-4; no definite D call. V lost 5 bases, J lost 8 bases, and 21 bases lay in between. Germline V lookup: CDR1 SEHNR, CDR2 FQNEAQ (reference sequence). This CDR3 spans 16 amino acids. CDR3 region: CASSPRGRGKDEKLFF. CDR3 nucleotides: TGTGCCAGCAGCCCACGGGGTCGGGGAAAGGACGAAAAACTGTTTTTT.

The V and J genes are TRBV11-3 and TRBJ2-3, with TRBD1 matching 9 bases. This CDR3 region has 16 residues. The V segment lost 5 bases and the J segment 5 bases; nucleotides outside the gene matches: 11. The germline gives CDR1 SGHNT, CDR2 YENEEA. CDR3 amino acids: CASSPGMDRGLDTQYF. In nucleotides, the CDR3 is TGTGCCAGCAGCCCCGGGATGGACAGGGGATTAGATACGCAGTATTTT.

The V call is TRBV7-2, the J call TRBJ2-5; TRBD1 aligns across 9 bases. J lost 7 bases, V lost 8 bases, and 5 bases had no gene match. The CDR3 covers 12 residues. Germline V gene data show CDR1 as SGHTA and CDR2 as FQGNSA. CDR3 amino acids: CASGDRATTQYF. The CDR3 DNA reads TGTGCCAGCGGGGACAGGGCTACGACCCAGTACTTC.

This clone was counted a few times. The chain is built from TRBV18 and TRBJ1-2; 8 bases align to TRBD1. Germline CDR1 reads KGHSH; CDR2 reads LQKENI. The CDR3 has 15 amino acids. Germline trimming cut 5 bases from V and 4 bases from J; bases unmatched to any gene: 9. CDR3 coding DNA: TGTGCCAGCTCAAGCGACAGGGGCGAACCCTATGGCTACACCTTC. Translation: CASSSDRGEPYGYTF.

CDR3 in amino acids: CASSPPASGGAYTGELFF. CDR3 coding DNA: TGTGCCAGCAGCCCGCCGGCTAGCGGGGGGGCCTACACCGGGGAGCTGTTTTTT. The V call is TRBV5-4, the J call TRBJ2-2, with 12 bases aligning to TRBD2. The length of the CDR3 is 18 residues. Germline V lookup: CDR1 SGHNT, CDR2 YYREEE (reference sequence). V shed 4 bases, J shed 3 bases, and the junction held 10 bases outside the gene matches. The full variable domain, with the rest looked up from reference TRBV5-4 and TRBJ2-2, is ETGVTQSPTHLIKTRGQQVTLRCSSQSGHNTVSWYQQALGQGPQFIFQYYREEENGRGNFPPRFSGLQFPNYSSELNVNALELDDSALYLCASSPPASGGAYTGELFFGEGSRLTVL.